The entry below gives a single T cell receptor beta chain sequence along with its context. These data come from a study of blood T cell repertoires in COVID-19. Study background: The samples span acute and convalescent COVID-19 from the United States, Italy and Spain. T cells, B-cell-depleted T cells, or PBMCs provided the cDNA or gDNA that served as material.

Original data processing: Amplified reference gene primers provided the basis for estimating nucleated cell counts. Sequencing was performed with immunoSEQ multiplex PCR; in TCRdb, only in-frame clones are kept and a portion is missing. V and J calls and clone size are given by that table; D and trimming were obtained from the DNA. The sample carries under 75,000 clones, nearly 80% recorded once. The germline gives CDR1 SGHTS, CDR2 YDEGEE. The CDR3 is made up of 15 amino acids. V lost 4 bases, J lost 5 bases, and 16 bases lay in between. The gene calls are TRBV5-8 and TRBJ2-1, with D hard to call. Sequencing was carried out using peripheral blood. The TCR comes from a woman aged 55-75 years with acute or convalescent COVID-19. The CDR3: CASSPDGSAHNEQFF. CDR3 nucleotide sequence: TGTGCCAGCAGCCCTGATGGAAGCGCCCACAATGAGCAGTTCTTC.